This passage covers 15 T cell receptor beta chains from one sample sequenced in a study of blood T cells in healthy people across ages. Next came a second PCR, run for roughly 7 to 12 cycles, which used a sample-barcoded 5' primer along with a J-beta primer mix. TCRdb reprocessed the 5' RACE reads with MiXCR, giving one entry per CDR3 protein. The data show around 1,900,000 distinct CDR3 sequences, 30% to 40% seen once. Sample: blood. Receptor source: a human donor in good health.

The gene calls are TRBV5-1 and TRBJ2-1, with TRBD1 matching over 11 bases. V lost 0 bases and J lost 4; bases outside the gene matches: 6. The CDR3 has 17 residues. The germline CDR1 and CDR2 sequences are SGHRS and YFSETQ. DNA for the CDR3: TGCGCCAGCAGCTTGGTATCTGGACAGGGGGCTTACAATGAGCAGTTCTTC. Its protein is CASSLVSGQGAYNEQFF. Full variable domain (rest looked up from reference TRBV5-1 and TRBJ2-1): KAGVTQTPRYLIKTRGQQVTLSCSPISGHRSVSWYQQTPGQGLQFLFEYFSETQRNKGNFPGRFSGRQFSNSRSEMNVSTLELGDSALYLCASSLVSGQGAYNEQFFGPGTRLTVL.

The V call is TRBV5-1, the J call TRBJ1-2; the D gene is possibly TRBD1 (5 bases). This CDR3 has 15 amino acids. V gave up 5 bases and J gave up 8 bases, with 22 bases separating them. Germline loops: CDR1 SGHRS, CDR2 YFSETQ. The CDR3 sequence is CASSGELGLYGGYTF. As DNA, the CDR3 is TGCGCCAGCAGTGGAGAGTTGGGGCTCTATGGAGGCTACACCTTC.

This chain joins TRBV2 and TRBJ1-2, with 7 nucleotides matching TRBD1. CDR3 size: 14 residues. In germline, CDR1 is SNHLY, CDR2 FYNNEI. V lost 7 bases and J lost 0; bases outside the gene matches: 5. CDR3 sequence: CASNQGVSNYGYTF. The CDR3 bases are TGTGCCAGCAATCAGGGGGTCTCTAACTATGGCTACACCTTC.

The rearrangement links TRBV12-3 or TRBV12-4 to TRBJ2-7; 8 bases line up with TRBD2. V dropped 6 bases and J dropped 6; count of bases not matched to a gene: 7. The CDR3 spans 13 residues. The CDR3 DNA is TGTGCCAGCAGCCCTCGGGGGGGTACCGAGCAGTACTTC. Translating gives CASSPRGGTEQYF.

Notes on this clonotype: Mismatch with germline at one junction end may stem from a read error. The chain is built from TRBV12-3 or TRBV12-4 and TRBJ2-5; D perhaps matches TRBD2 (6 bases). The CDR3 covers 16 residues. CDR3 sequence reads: CASSRDPGTDGEAQYF. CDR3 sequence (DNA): TGTGCCAGCAGTCGCGACCCCGGGACTGACGGAGAGGCCCAGTACTTC.

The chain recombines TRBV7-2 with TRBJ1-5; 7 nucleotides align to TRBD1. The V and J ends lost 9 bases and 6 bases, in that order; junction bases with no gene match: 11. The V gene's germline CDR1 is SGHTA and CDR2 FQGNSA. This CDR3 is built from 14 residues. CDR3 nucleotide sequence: TGTGCCAGTACGGTAGGGGGCGCGGGTCAGCCCCAGCATTTT. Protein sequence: CASTVGGAGQPQHF.

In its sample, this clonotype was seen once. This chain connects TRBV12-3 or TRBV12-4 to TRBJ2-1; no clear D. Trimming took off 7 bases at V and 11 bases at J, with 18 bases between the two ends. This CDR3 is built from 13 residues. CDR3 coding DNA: TGTGCCAGCATTGCGGACCAGTCACATAAGCAGTTCTTC. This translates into CASIADQSHKQFF.

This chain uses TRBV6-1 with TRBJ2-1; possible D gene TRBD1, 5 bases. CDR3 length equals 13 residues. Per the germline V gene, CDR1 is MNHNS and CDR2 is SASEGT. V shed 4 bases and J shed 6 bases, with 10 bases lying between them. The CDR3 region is CASSAQEFNEQFF. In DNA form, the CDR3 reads TGTGCCAGCAGTGCACAGGAGTTCAATGAGCAGTTCTTC.

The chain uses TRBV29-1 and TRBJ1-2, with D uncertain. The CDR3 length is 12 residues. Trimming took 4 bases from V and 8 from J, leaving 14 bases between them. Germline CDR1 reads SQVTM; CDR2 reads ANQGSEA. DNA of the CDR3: TGCAGCGTTGGGTTCGGAGGTACGGGCTACACCTTC. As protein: CSVGFGGTGYTF.

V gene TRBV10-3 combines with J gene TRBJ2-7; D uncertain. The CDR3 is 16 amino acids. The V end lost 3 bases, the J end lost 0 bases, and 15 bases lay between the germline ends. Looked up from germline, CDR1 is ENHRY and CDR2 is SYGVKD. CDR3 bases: TGTGCCATCAGTGACCCGAACGTCTTAGGCTCCTACGAGCAGTACTTC. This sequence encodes CAISDPNVLGSYEQYF.

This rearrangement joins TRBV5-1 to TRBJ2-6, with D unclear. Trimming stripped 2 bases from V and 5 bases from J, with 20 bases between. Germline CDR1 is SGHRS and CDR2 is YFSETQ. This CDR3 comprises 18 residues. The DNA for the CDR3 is TGCGCCAGCAGCTTTCCTGGACGTATCTCTGGGCGGGCCAACGTCCTGACTTTC. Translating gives CASSFPGRISGRANVLTF.

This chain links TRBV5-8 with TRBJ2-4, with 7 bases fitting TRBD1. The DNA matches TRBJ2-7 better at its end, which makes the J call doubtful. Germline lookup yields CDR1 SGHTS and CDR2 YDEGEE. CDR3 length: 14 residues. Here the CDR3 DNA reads TGTGCCAGCCGCCCCTGGGACAGATCGGCCGAGCAGTACTTC. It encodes CASRPWDRSAEQYF.

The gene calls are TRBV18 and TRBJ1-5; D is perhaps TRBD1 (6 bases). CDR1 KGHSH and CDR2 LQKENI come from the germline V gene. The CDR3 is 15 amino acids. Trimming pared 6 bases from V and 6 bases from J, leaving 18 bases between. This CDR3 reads CASSPVRGIGQPQHF. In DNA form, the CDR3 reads TGTGCCAGCTCGCCAGTCAGGGGAATCGGTCAGCCCCAGCATTTT.

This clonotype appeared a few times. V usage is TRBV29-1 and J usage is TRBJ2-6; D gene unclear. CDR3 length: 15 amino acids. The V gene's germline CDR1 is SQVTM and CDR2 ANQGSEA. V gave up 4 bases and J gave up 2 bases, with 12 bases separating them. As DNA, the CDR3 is TGCAGCGTTGGTCACAGTACTACTGGGGCCAACGTCCTGACTTTC. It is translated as CSVGHSTTGANVLTF. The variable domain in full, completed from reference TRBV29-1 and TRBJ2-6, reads SAVISQKPSRDICQRGTSLTIQCQVDSQVTMMFWYRQQPGQSLTLIATANQGSEATYESGFVIDKFPISRPNLTFSTLTVSNMSPEDSSIYLCSVGHSTTGANVLTFGAGSRLTVL.

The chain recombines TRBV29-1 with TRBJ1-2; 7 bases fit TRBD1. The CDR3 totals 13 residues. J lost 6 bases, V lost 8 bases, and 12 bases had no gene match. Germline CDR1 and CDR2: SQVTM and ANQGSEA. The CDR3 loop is CSTLTGFADGYTF. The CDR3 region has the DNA TGCAGCACCCTGACAGGGTTCGCGGATGGCTACACCTTC.